This T cell receptor (beta chain) emerged from a study of blood T cells in healthy people across ages (dated by TCRdb to between 2014 and 2017). About the study as a whole: In model experiments, template switching captured roughly one uniquely barcoded TCR beta cDNA molecule for every two T cells. To track age-related changes in TCR beta repertoire diversity, the study relied on deep sequencing normalized with unique cDNA molecular identifiers. Donors were grouped into four age groups: young (average 16 years), middle-aged (roughly 37), aged (62) and long-lived (just over 80). Donors of different ages were randomly distributed across sequencing lanes to avoid experimental bias. Two additional independent replicas of 1 million unique cDNA reads from the same blood draw were analyzed for two donors (one aged 18 to 29 and one aged 80 or older). Paper-wide results and their limitations: Conclusive comparison of naive and antigen-experienced compartments was prevented by the profiling of bulk unsorted PBMCs. A strong correlation was found between observed TCR beta diversity and the percentage of naive T cells measured by flow cytometry. Compared with the aged group, the long-lived group had more naive CD4+ T cells, fewer expanded clones and increased TCR diversity, a pattern suggesting age selection. As age increased, observed TCR beta diversity per million T cells dropped in a roughly linear way, and a significant reduction was already evident by age 40. Estimates of total diversity from one million sequenced T cells were regarded as lower bounds and underestimates. The CMV infection status of donors was not known, potentially confounding age-related changes in expanded clonotypes.

About this clonotype itself: Its antigen has not been determined. No qualities accompany the bases; no much larger clone lies one base away.

The 39 donors, aged about 6 to 95 years, were systemically healthy Caucasian individuals from Russia. Each donor gave 9 to 10 milliliters of peripheral blood, collected into EDTA-treated Vacutainer tubes. Ficoll-Paque density-gradient centrifugation was used to isolate PBMCs, with at least 6.5 million per sample. Trizol reagent was used to extract total RNA from the PBMCs, yielding at least 6 micrograms per sample. Naive CD45RAhigh/CD27high T cell percentages were measured by flow cytometry on a PBMC aliquot from every donor. The library relied on 5' RACE. Sequenced using an Illumina HiSeq 2500. The second PCR ran for roughly 7 to 11 cycles and used a J-beta primer mix along with a sample-barcoded 5' primer. Each TCR beta cDNA molecule received a unique molecular identifier from a template-switch 5' adaptor carrying 12 random nucleotides. Each sample yielded at least 3 million CDR3-containing paired-end reads. First-strand cDNA was synthesized from all RNA with the Mint cDNA synthesis kit, primed by a TRBC-specific oligonucleotide. Following uracil-DNA glycosylase treatment, a first 18-cycle PCR with universal primers M1SS and BC2_uni_R was performed on all cDNA. Concerning the study's data processing: For normalization, 1 million high-quality reads were randomly selected from each sample, with every read carrying a distinct molecular identifier. Instead of being binned into consensus sequences, reads with shared molecular identifiers were discarded. MiTCR, set to a Q25 quality threshold and the strictest error-elimination algorithm, was used for CDR3 identification, clonotype clustering and error correction. Lower-bound total TCR beta diversity was estimated with a nonparametric unseen species model using Euler transformation. TCRdb's own reprocessing of the public reads used fastp at Q25 and MiXCR and kept productive beta chains. Identical CDR3 protein sequences are pooled into one entry, listed with their most common genes and DNA. Clone size and V and J calls follow TCRdb, not the original study. For this sample the table gives hundreds of thousands of distinct CDR3 sequences, of which roughly 50% were detected only once. The ten largest clones represent approximately 41% of the sample.

The receptor's source is a man older than 75 in good health. The specimen sequenced was blood.

The nucleotide sequence reads as follows: TGTGCCAGCAGCAAAGTCAGGGCGGGAGGTGCTGAGCAGTACTTC. This translates into CASSKVRAGGAEQYF. The chain links TRBV12-3 or TRBV12-4 with TRBJ2-5, with 8 bases aligning to TRBD2. Germline trimming: 6 bases from V, 11 bases from J; junction bases outside gene matches: 17. The CDR3 goes from the cysteine to the phenylalanine over 15 residues. Only the CDR3 region is kept as DNA, spanning 45 bases read in frame from base 1.